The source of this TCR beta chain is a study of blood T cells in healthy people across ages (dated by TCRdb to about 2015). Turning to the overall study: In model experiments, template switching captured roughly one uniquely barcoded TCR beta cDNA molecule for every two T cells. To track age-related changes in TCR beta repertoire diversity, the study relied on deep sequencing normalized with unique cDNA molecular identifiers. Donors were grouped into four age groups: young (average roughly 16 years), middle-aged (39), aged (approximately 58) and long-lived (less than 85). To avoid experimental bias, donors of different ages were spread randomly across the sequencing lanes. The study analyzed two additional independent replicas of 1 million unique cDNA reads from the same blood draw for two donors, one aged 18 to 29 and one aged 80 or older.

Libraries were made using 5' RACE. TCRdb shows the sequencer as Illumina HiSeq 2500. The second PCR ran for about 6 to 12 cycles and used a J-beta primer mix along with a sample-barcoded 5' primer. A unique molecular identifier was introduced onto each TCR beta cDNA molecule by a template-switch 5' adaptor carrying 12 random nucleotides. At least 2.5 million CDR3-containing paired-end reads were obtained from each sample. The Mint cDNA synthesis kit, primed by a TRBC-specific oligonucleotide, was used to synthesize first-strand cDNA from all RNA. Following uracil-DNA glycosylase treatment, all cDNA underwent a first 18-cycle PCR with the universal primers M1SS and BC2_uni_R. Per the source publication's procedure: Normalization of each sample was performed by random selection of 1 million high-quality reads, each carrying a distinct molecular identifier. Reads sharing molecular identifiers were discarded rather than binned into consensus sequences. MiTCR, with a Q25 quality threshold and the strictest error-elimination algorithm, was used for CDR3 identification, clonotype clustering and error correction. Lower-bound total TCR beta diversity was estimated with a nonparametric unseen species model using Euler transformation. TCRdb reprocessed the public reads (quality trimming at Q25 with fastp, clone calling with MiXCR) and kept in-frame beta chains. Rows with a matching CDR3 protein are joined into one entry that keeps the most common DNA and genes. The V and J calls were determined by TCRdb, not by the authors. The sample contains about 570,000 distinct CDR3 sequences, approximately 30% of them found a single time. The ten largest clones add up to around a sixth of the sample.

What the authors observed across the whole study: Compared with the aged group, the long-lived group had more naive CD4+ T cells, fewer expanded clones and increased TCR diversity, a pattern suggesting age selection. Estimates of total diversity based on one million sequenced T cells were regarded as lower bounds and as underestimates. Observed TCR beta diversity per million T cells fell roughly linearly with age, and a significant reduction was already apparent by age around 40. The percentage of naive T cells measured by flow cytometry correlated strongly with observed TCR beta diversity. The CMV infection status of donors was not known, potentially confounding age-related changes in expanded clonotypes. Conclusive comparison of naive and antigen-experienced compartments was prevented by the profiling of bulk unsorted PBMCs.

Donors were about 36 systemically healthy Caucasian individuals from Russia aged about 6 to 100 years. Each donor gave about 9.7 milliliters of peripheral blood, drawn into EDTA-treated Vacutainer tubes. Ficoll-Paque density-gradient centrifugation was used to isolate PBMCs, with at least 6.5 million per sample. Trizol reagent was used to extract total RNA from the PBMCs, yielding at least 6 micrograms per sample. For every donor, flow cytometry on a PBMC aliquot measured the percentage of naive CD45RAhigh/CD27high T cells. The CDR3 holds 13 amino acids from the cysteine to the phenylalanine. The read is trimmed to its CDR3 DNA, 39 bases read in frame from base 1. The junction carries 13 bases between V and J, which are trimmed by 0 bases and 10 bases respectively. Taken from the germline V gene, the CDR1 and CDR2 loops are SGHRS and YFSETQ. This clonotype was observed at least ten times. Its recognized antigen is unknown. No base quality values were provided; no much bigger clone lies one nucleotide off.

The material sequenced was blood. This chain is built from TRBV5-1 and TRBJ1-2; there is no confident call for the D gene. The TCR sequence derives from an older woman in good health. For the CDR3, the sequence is CASSLEGRHNYTF. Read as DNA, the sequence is TGCGCCAGCAGCTTGGAAGGGAGACATAACTACACCTTC.